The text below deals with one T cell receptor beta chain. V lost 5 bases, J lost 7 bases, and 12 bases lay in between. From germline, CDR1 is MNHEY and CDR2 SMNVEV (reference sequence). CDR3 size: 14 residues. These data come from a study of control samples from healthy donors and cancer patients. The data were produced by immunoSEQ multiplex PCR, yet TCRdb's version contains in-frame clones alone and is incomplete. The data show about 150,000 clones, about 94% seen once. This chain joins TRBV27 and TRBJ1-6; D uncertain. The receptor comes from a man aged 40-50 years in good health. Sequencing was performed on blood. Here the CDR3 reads CASSGGKANSPLHF. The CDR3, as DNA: TGTGCCAGCAGTGGAGGGAAGGCCAATTCACCCCTCCACTTT.